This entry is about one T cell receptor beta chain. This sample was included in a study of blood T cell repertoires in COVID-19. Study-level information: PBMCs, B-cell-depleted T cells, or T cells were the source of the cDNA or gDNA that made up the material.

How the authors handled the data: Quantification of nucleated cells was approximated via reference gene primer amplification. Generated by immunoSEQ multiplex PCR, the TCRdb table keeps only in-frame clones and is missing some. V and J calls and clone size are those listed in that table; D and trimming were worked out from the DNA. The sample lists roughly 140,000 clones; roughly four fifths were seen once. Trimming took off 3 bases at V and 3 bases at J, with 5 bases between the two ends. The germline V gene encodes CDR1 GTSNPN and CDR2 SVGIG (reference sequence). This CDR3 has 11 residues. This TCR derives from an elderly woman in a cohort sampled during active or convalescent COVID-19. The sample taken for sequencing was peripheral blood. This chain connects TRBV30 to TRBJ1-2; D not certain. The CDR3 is CAWREYYGYTF. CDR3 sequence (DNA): TGTGCCTGGAGGGAGTACTATGGCTACACCTTC.